The rows below give T cell receptor beta chains drawn from one sample of a study of blood T cells in healthy people across ages. One entry per CDR3 protein results from TCRdb running MiXCR on the 5' RACE reads. Among roughly 1,700,000 distinct CDR3 sequences listed, 28% were seen once. Sequencing was done on a sample of blood. These receptors were collected from a woman aged 25 to 39 in good health. CDR3s include the opening cysteine and the closing phenylalanine or tryptophan. The order of the fields is V gene, clone size, CDR3 length, J gene, D gene, CDR3 protein, CDR3 DNA. D genes are given only for firm matches. Some rows have no size entry. The others give once, few or many, or a class for an expanded clone.

TRBV7-2	NA	15	TRBJ2-1	NA	CASSLAGDTYNEQFF	TGTGCCAGCAGCTTAGCGGGAGACACCTACAATGAGCAGTTCTTC
TRBV10-3	NA	16	TRBJ2-2	NA	CAISDLGALNTGELFF	TGTGCCATCAGTGATCTGGGGGCCTTGAACACCGGGGAGCTGTTTTTT
TRBV6-6	NA	15	TRBJ2-1	NA	CASSYTRGLGNEQFF	TGTGCCAGCAGTTACACGCGGGGTCTTGGCAATGAGCAGTTCTTC
TRBV6-2/TRBV6-3	few	12	TRBJ1-5	NA	CASMTGGQPQHF	TGTGCCAGCATGACGGGAGGCCAGCCCCAGCATTTT
TRBV10-2	few	16	TRBJ2-3	TRBD1	CASNARQGASTDTQYF	TGCGCCAGCAATGCCCGACAGGGGGCCAGCACGGATACGCAGTATTTT
TRBV20-1	NA	13	TRBJ2-7	TRBD2	CSASTSGPYEQYF	TGCAGTGCTTCTACTAGCGGCCCCTACGAGCAGTACTTC
TRBV15	NA	15	TRBJ2-3	TRBD1	CATSNRGGSTDTRYF	TGTGCCACCAGCAACAGGGGTGGGAGCACAGATACGCGGTATTTT
TRBV5-1	few	14	TRBJ1-2	NA	CASSTGPSSGNYTF	TGCGCCAGCAGCACCGGACCCTCATCGGGGAACTACACCTTC
TRBV9	NA	15	TRBJ1-2	TRBD1	CASSVEGRGRVGYTF	TGTGCCAGCAGCGTAGAGGGCAGGGGGCGTGTAGGCTACACCTTC
TRBV29-1	few	13	TRBJ2-1	TRBD2	CSVIAGGFNEQFF	TGCAGCGTTATAGCGGGGGGGTTCAATGAGCAGTTCTTC
TRBV29-1	many	13	TRBJ2-7	TRBD2	CSVDISGSNEQYF	TGCAGCGTCGACATTAGCGGGAGCAACGAGCAGTACTTC
TRBV27	few	15	TRBJ2-1	TRBD2	CASKNGTSGYNEQFF	TGTGCCAGCAAAAACGGGACTAGCGGTTACAATGAGCAGTTCTTC
TRBV2	NA	13	TRBJ2-3	NA	CASQQRNTDTQYF	TGTGCCAGCCAACAGCGGAACACAGATACGCAGTATTTT
TRBV5-5	few	15	TRBJ2-1	TRBD1	CASSLTDRGGNEQFF	TGTGCCAGCAGCTTAACGGACAGGGGGGGGAATGAGCAGTTCTTC
TRBV12-5	NA	16	TRBJ1-1	TRBD1	CASGLAPGTGSAEAFF	TGTGCTAGTGGTTTGGCCCCCGGGACAGGGAGTGCTGAAGCTTTCTTT
TRBV14	NA	15	TRBJ1-1	NA	CASSQDSGGATEAFF	TGTGCCAGCAGCCAAGATTCCGGGGGAGCCACTGAAGCTTTCTTT
TRBV4-3	few	12	TRBJ2-4	NA	CASSQDGSIQYF	TGCGCCAGCAGCCAAGATGGGAGCATTCAGTACTTC
TRBV29-1	many	12	TRBJ2-5	NA	CSSALSQETQYF	TGCAGCTCTGCGCTTTCCCAAGAGACCCAGTACTTC
TRBV5-1	few	16	TRBJ2-5	TRBD1	CASSSTGTGGPETQYF	TGCGCCAGCAGCTCCACCGGGACAGGGGGCCCGGAGACCCAGTACTTC
TRBV29-1	few	12	TRBJ2-5	NA	CSVDDSGETQYF	TGCAGCGTTGATGACTCCGGGGAGACCCAGTACTTC
TRBV20-1	few	15	TRBJ2-3	NA	CSARKTGQFTDTQYF	TGCAGTGCTAGGAAGACGGGGCAATTCACAGATACGCAGTATTTT
TRBV6-2/TRBV6-3	NA	15	TRBJ2-3	NA	CANSRAGTLADTQYF	TGTGCCAACAGTCGGGCTGGGACTTTGGCAGATACGCAGTATTTT
TRBV18	few	13	TRBJ1-2	NA	CASSPRRERGYTF	TGTGCCAGCTCACCACGCCGGGAGAGAGGCTACACCTTC
TRBV6-6	few	17	TRBJ1-1	NA	CASSYGMREWMNTEAFF	TGTGCCAGCAGTTATGGTATGCGGGAATGGATGAACACTGAAGCTTTCTTT
TRBV12-5	NA	13	TRBJ1-2	NA	CASATTRVYGYTF	TGTGCTAGTGCCACAACGAGGGTTTATGGCTACACCTTC
TRBV7-9	NA	15	TRBJ2-2	NA	CASSFGAGFTGELFF	TGTGCCAGCAGCTTCGGGGCAGGGTTCACCGGGGAGCTGTTTTTT
TRBV20-1	NA	14	TRBJ2-3	NA	CSASPWGRRDTQYF	TGCAGTGCTTCTCCGTGGGGCCGAAGAGATACGCAGTATTTT
TRBV20-1	many	14	TRBJ2-7	TRBD1	CSARTGTDSYEQYF	TGCAGTGCTAGAACCGGGACAGACTCCTACGAGCAGTACTTC
TRBV20-1	many	14	TRBJ2-1	TRBD2	CSARGGMENNEQFF	TGCAGTGCTAGGGGGGGGATGGAGAACAATGAGCAGTTCTTC
TRBV7-2	many	16	TRBJ2-6	NA	CASSLARSSGANVLTF	TGTGCCAGCAGCTTAGCCAGAAGCTCTGGGGCCAACGTCCTGACTTTC
TRBV7-9	few	13	TRBJ2-1	NA	CASSMPGANEQFF	TGTGCCAGCAGCATGCCCGGGGCCAATGAGCAGTTCTTC
TRBV28	NA	15	TRBJ2-5	TRBD2	CASRWGLAGYNEQYF	TGTGCCAGCAGATGGGGACTAGCGGGCTACAATGAGCAGTACTTC
TRBV5-1	NA	14	TRBJ2-1	NA	CASSYGTVDNEQFF	TGCGCCAGCAGTTACGGGACGGTTGACAATGAGCAGTTCTTC
TRBV5-1	NA	15	TRBJ1-1	TRBD1	CASSLGGTENTEAFF	TGTGCCAGCAGCTTAGGTGGGACAGAGAACACTGAAGCTTTCTTT
TRBV5-1	few	15	TRBJ2-1	NA	CASSFLYGTDNEQFF	TGCGCCAGCAGCTTTTTGTATGGGACTGACAATGAGCAGTTCTTC
TRBV24-1	few	13	TRBJ2-7	TRBD1	CATRSGGGYEQYF	TGTGCCACCAGATCAGGGGGCGGATACGAGCAGTACTTC
TRBV7-2	few	13	TRBJ2-2	NA	CASSSDYTGELFF	TGTGCCAGCAGCTCAGACTACACCGGGGAGCTGTTTTTT
TRBV7-8	many	14	TRBJ2-7	NA	CASSLEQGSYEQYF	TGTGCCAGCAGCTTAGAACAGGGAAGCTACGAGCAGTACTTC
TRBV2	few	13	TRBJ2-3	TRBD1	CASRGGATDTQYF	TGTGCCAGCCGAGGGGGCGCGACAGATACGCAGTATTTT
TRBV2	NA	14	TRBJ2-7	NA	CASSGGKGSYEQYF	TGTGCCAGCAGTGGAGGGAAGGGCTCCTACGAGCAGTACTTC
TRBV12-3/TRBV12-4	NA	17	TRBJ1-1	NA	CASSFRIFSLWRAEAFF	TGTGCCAGCAGTTTCAGGATATTCTCCCTTTGGAGAGCTGAAGCTTTCTTT
TRBV6-5	few	15	TRBJ2-1	NA	CASSYGGGFRDEQFF	TGTGCCAGCAGTTACGGCGGGGGCTTCAGGGATGAGCAGTTCTTC
TRBV7-2	many	13	TRBJ1-4	NA	CASSPKRGEKLFF	TGTGCCAGCAGCCCCAAGAGGGGAGAAAAACTGTTTTTT
TRBV15	few	16	TRBJ2-7	TRBD2	CATRGLVAGSLTEQYF	TGTGCCACCCGAGGGTTGGTAGCGGGAAGTCTTACGGAGCAGTACTTC
TRBV7-9	NA	15	TRBJ2-1	NA	CASSRDPRSYNEQFF	TGTGCCAGCAGCCGGGACCCCCGCTCCTACAATGAGCAGTTCTTC